The 23 T cell receptor beta chains below all came from one sample that was sequenced in a study of spatial heterogeneity in lung cancer. General study points: How many expanded intratumoral alpha and beta TCRs were present tracked the tumor mutation count, which was a count of nonsynonymous mutations.

TCRdb recomputed calls from the 5' RACE reads with MiXCR, one row per CDR3 protein. This sample has some 16,000 distinct CDR3 sequences, with approximately 6.5% found just once. Antigen specificity for these receptors is unknown. Documented time point: sample taken at primary tumor resection. This material consisted of lung tumor tissue, taken at surgery. The receptors stem from a female donor with early-stage non-small cell lung cancer.

This clonotype has at least ten counts. This beta chain slipped into a library made for alpha chains as a stray read, so its size is not meaningful. The chain couples TRBV25-1 to TRBJ2-3; no firm D call. The CDR3 extends over 11 amino acids. V lost 5 bases to trimming and J lost 5 bases, with 5 bases between them. Germline V lookup: CDR1 MGHDK, CDR2 SYGVNS. The CDR3 DNA reads as TGTGCCAGCAGTCCACTAGATACGCAGTATTTT. This encodes CASSPLDTQYF.

This clonotype appeared many times. Being off target in a library aimed at alpha chains, this beta chain has a size of little meaning. This sequence joins TRBV5-1 and TRBJ2-1, with 9 bases identical to TRBD1. The CDR3 extends over 14 amino acids. The V gene's germline CDR1 is SGHRS and CDR2 YFSETQ. Losses at the gene ends were 4 bases for V and 8 bases for J; bases not matched to a gene: 7. The CDR3 is CASSARTGDDEQFF. Written as DNA, the CDR3 is TGCGCCAGCAGCGCCCGGACAGGGGACGATGAGCAGTTCTTC.

This clonotype was seen ten or more times. For a library built for alpha chains, this beta chain is a stray read; little rests on its size. The chain carries TRBV20-1 and TRBJ1-1, with a weak D call TRBD1 (5 bases). The ends were cut back, 1 base at V and 5 bases at J, with 14 bases in the middle. The CDR3 is made up of 14 amino acids. Germline V gene sequence: CDR1 DFQATT, CDR2 SNEGSKA (reference sequence). CDR3 sequence reads: CSARGTYWGTEAFF. DNA of the CDR3: TGCAGTGCTAGAGGGACATACTGGGGGACTGAAGCTTTCTTT.

This clonotype was detected ten times or more. This beta chain is an unintended read in a library built for alpha chains; its size means little. J is TRBJ1-5 and V is TRBV7-8; D is uncertain. Deletions cut 1 base from V and 1 base from J, with 14 bases between. Germline assignment: CDR1 SGHVS and CDR2 FQNEAQ. The CDR3 is 17 residues long. Here the CDR3 DNA reads TGTGCCAGCAGCTTAGTTGCCAGCCTCTTGAGCAATCAGCCCCAGCATTTT. Residues: CASSLVASLLSNQPQHF. The full variable domain, completed using reference TRBV7-8 and TRBJ1-5, is GAGVSQSPRYKVAKRGQDVALRCDPISGHVSLFWYQQALGQGPEFLTYFQNEAQLDKSGLPSDRFFAERPEGSVSTLKIQRTQQEDSAVYLCASSLVASLLSNQPQHFGDGTRLSIL.

This clonotype has ten or more counts. This beta chain represents an off-target read in a library built for alpha chains; its size is of limited meaning. CDR3: CASSLFTGGTGNTIYF. Here the CDR3 DNA reads TGTGCCAGCAGCTTGTTTACAGGGGGAACTGGAAACACCATATATTTT. The chain recombines TRBV7-2 with TRBJ1-3; 8 bases line up with TRBD1. The CDR3 sequence is 16 residues long. The germline V gene has CDR1 SGHTA and CDR2 FQGNSA. The V and J ends lost 3 bases and 2 bases, in that order; junction bases with no gene match: 6.

This clonotype occurred many times. This beta chain was picked up by a library intended for alpha chains and is off target, so its count carries little meaning. The chain couples TRBV18 to TRBJ2-2; no definite D call. V gave up 0 bases and J gave up 5 bases, with 4 bases separating them. Germline lookup yields CDR1 KGHSH and CDR2 LQKENI. The CDR3 is 13 amino acids. CDR3 coding DNA: TGTGCCAGCTCACCACCCGGGACCGGGGAGCTGTTTTTT. It codes for CASSPPGTGELFF. The full variable domain, completed using reference TRBV18 and TRBJ2-2, is NAGVMQNPRHLVRRRGQEARLRCSPMKGHSHVYWYRQLPEEGLKFMVYLQKENIIDESGMPKERFSAEFPKEGPSILRIQQVVRGDSAAYFCASSPPGTGELFFGEGSRLTVL.

Concerning this clonotype: The size of this beta chain means little, since it is a stray read in a library made for alpha chains. This rearrangement joins TRBV6-5 to TRBJ2-3, with a possible D match to TRBD2 (7 bases). The CDR3 covers 16 residues. Germline values: CDR1 MNHEY, CDR2 SVGAGI. V lost 0 bases and J lost 6, with 16 bases in between. The CDR3 DNA follows: TGTGCCAGCAGTTACTCTGCGGGGGCCTCTTGGGATACGCAGTATTTT. This gives the protein CASSYSAGASWDTQYF.

This clonotype was observed at least ten times. Within a library made for alpha chains, this beta chain is off target, and its count is uninformative. J is TRBJ2-7 and V is TRBV5-1; D is unclear. Germline values: CDR1 SGHRS, CDR2 YFSETQ. This CDR3 comprises 15 residues. V gave up 0 bases and J gave up 2 bases, with 12 bases separating them. CDR3 bases: TGCGCCAGCAGCTTGGGGGCAGTAGGAACCTACGAGCAGTACTTC. Its protein is CASSLGAVGTYEQYF.

This clonotype has at least ten counts. This beta chain turned up in a library designed for alpha chains; as an off-target read, its abundance says little. The rearrangement uses TRBV12-3 or TRBV12-4 and TRBJ1-3; D not certain. V lost 7 bases, J lost 3 bases, and 13 bases lay in between. There are 14 residues in the CDR3. DNA for the CDR3: TGTGCCAGCACTCCGCAAGATTTTGGAAACACCATATATTTT. This sequence encodes CASTPQDFGNTIYF.

This clonotype has a count of ten or more. This beta chain represents an off-target read in a library built for alpha chains; its size is of limited meaning. The chain joins TRBV6-2 or TRBV6-3 to TRBJ1-2; 8 nucleotides line up with TRBD1. Germline V CDR1 and CDR2: MNHEY, SVGEGT. J lost 7 bases, V lost 2 bases, and 6 bases had no gene match. The CDR3 length is 14 residues. The DNA for the CDR3 is TGTGCCAGCAGTTACATGGACAGGGAGCGTGGCTACACCTTC. Translating gives CASSYMDRERGYTF.

Regarding this clonotype: For a library built for alpha chains, this beta chain is a stray read; little rests on its size. The V call is TRBV12-3 or TRBV12-4, the J call TRBJ1-3; no definite D call. The CDR3 runs 14 residues. Trimming took off 6 bases at V and 0 bases at J, with 9 bases between the two ends. The CDR3 spells CASRDWSSGNTIYF. The CDR3 nucleotides are TGTGCCAGCAGAGACTGGAGCTCTGGAAACACCATATATTTT.

As concerns this clonotype: A library made for alpha chains picked up this beta chain off target, so its size means little. The CDR3 loop reads CASSDRHGGTDTQYF. CDR3 coding DNA: TGTGCCAGTAGTGATCGACATGGGGGCACAGATACGCAGTATTTT. V is TRBV28 and J is TRBJ2-3; D gene unclear. The CDR3 runs 15 residues. V gave up 9 bases and J gave up 1 base, with 17 bases separating them. CDR1 MDHEN and CDR2 SYDVKM come from the germline V gene.

This clonotype occurred many times. The library was prepared for alpha chains; this beta chain is a stray read, so its frequency means little. This rearrangement joins TRBV28 to TRBJ2-3, with D perhaps TRBD2 (6 bases). Between the trimmed V and J ends, which lost 6 bases and 9 bases, there was a span of 22 bases. The CDR3 sequence is 15 residues long. Germline assignment: CDR1 MDHEN and CDR2 SYDVKM. The CDR3 reads CASSTLARHQGTQYF. CDR3 bases: TGTGCCAGCAGCACCCTAGCGCGCCACCAAGGGACGCAGTATTTT.

Regarding this clonotype: This beta chain turned up in a library designed for alpha chains; as an off-target read, its abundance says little. The chain has TRBV6-1 and TRBJ1-2; 8 bases agree with TRBD1. From germline, CDR1 is MNHNS and CDR2 SASEGT. The CDR3 length is 13 residues. Trimming took 6 bases from V and 5 from J; bases not matched to a gene: 5. The CDR3 reads CASSSQGGYGYTF. DNA for the CDR3: TGTGCCAGCAGCTCACAGGGGGGATATGGCTACACCTTC.

This clonotype was seen ten or more times. This beta chain came through as a stray read in a library set up for alpha chains, and its size says little. This sequence joins TRBV7-2 and TRBJ1-2; 8 nucleotides line up with TRBD1. Germline loops: CDR1 SGHTA, CDR2 FQGNSA. V shed 5 bases and J 8 bases; nucleotides not matched to a gene: 7. The CDR3 runs 13 residues. The chain's CDR3 is CASSAGQGYGYTF. The CDR3 region has the DNA TGTGCCAGCAGCGCCGGACAGGGATACGGCTACACCTTC. Based on the CDR3 plus reference TRBV7-2 and TRBJ1-2, the full variable domain is GAGVSQSPSNKVTEKGKDVELRCDPISGHTALYWYRQSLGQGLEFLIYFQGNSAPDKSGLPSDRFSAERTGGSVSTLTIQRTQQEDSAVYLCASSAGQGYGYTFGSGTRLTVV.

This clonotype showed up many times. A library prepared for alpha chains yielded this beta chain as an off-target read; its size is of little meaning. V and J are TRBV29-1 and TRBJ2-7, with D possibly TRBD1 on 5 matching bases. V lost 5 bases, J lost 4 bases, and 12 bases lay in between. The CDR3 sequence is 12 residues long. Germline V CDR1 and CDR2: SQVTM, ANQGSEA. The CDR3 protein is CSVSGQSYEQYF. The CDR3 nucleotides are TGCAGCGTTTCCGGACAAAGTTACGAGCAGTACTTC.

This clonotype was counted ten times or more. This beta chain was picked up by a library intended for alpha chains and is off target, so its count carries little meaning. The genes are TRBV7-2 and TRBJ2-3; no reliable D call. Germline values: CDR1 SGHTA, CDR2 FQGNSA. CDR3 size: 15 residues. Trimming took off 6 bases at V and 2 bases at J, with 15 bases between the two ends. The CDR3 spells CASSQSGSFTDTQYF. The CDR3 coding sequence is TGTGCCAGCAGTCAATCCGGATCCTTCACAGATACGCAGTATTTT.

The table lists this clonotype with many counts. This beta chain represents an off-target read in a library built for alpha chains; its size is of limited meaning. The chain carries TRBV12-3 or TRBV12-4 and TRBJ1-1; possibly TRBD1 for D (5 bases). Trimming cost V 6 bases and J 1 base, with 9 bases left between them. This CDR3 is built from 13 residues. The CDR3 DNA sequence: TGTGCCAGCAGACACAGGTCGAACACTGAAGCTTTCTTT. It is translated as CASRHRSNTEAFF.

The sample holds many counts of this clonotype. Since the library was made to target alpha chains, this beta chain is a stray read and its abundance is not meaningful. The V and J genes are TRBV2 and TRBJ2-3, with D possibly called TRBD1 or TRBD2 (6 bases each). This CDR3 has 13 amino acids. The germline gives CDR1 SNHLY, CDR2 FYNNEI. Trimming removed 6 bases at V and 1 base at J, with 8 bases between. The CDR3 DNA is TGTGCCAGCAGCGGGGGCGGCACAGATACGCAGTATTTT. This codes for CASSGGGTDTQYF.

This clonotype was picked up a small number of times. This beta chain lies outside the target of a library built for alpha chains; its clone size means little. DNA of the CDR3: TGCGCCAGCAGCCAATGGGGCCTAGTGACTAGCGGTAATACAGATACGCAGTATTTT. It encodes CASSQWGLVTSGNTDTQYF. This chain uses TRBV4-1 with TRBJ2-3; 9 nucleotides line up with TRBD2. Germline CDR1 MGHRA, CDR2 YSYEKL. The CDR3 contains 19 residues. The V and J ends lost 2 bases and 3 bases, in that order; junction bases with no gene match: 15.

This clonotype was recorded many times. A library made for alpha chains picked up this beta chain off target, so its size means little. V and J are TRBV20-1 and TRBJ2-3; 7 bases are shared with TRBD2. V was pared by 0 bases and J by 1 base, with 10 bases of the junction left unmatched. CDR1 is DFQATT and CDR2 is SNEGSKA in the germline V gene (reference sequence). The CDR3 sequence is 17 residues long. The CDR3, as DNA: TGCAGTGCTAGAGAGCCCCCCGGGGGAGGGGGCACAGATACGCAGTATTTT. This codes for CSAREPPGGGGTDTQYF.

Many counts were recorded for this clonotype. This beta chain turned up in a library designed for alpha chains; as an off-target read, its abundance says little. V usage is TRBV20-1 and J usage is TRBJ1-4; D is unresolved. CDR3 size: 14 residues. CDR1 and CDR2 from the germline V gene are DFQATT and SNEGSKA (reference sequence). V dropped 3 bases and J dropped 5 bases, with 13 bases sitting between them. CDR3 nucleotide sequence: TGCAGTGCTAGGAGTACTATACGAAATGAAAAACTGTTTTTT. Its protein product is CSARSTIRNEKLFF.

This clonotype came up a few times. Little can be read into the size of this beta chain, an off-target read in a library designed for alpha chains. In nucleotides, the CDR3 is TGTGCCACCCATCCCCAACCTGCGTCCTACGAGCAGTACTTC. This codes for CATHPQPASYEQYF. V and J are TRBV6-1 and TRBJ2-7; D remains unclear. The V gene's germline CDR1 is MNHNS and CDR2 SASEGT. Trimming took off 10 bases at V and 1 base at J, with 17 bases between the two ends. CDR3 length: 14 residues.